This T cell receptor (beta chain) was documented in a study of neoadjuvant anti-PD-1 for oral cavity cancer. Study-level information: Around day 43, patients without progression received a fourth nivolumab dose before surgery. Findings and caveats of the study: After neoadjuvant nivolumab, PBMC T cell clonality was significantly higher in non-responders than responders.

The germline gives CDR1 SQVTM, CDR2 ANQGSEA. Between the trimmed V and J ends, which lost 7 bases and 5 bases, there was a span of 20 bases. The CDR3 extends over 15 amino acids. As concerns this clone: The antigen is unknown.

Most PBMC samples had roughly 0.45 ug input DNA in six replicates. The assay was immunoSEQ multiplex PCR, and TCRdb's table has in-frame clones only and misses some. The sample includes some 14,000 clones, 65% to 75% seen only once; the top ten take 2% to 2.5%. The receptor was derived from a person aged 40 to 85 with oral cavity squamous cell carcinoma. The sample in question was PBMCs, obtained before nivolumab (anti-PD-1) treatment. The chain carries TRBV29-1 and TRBJ1-4; D is possibly TRBD1 (5 bases). The CDR3 is CSGQGAGGGNEKLFF. Written as DNA, the CDR3 is TGCAGCGGGCAGGGCGCTGGCGGAGGGAATGAAAAACTGTTTTTT.